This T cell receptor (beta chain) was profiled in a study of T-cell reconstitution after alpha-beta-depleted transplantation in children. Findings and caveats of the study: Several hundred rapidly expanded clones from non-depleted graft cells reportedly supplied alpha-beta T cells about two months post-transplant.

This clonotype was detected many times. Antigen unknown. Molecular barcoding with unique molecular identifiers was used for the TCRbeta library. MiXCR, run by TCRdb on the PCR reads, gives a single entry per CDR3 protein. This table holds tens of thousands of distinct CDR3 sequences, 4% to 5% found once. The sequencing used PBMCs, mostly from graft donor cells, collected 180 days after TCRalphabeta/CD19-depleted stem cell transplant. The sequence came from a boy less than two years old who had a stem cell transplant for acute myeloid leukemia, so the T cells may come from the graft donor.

CDR3 DNA: TGTGCCAGCAGTGCCAGGGGAGTGAACACTGAAGCTTTCTTT. The encoded protein is CASSARGVNTEAFF. The chain is built from TRBV25-1 and TRBJ1-1; D possibly corresponds to TRBD1 (6 bases). V lost 4 bases to trimming and J lost 0 bases, with 9 bases between them. This CDR3 comprises 14 residues. Germline V CDR1 and CDR2: MGHDK, SYGVNS.